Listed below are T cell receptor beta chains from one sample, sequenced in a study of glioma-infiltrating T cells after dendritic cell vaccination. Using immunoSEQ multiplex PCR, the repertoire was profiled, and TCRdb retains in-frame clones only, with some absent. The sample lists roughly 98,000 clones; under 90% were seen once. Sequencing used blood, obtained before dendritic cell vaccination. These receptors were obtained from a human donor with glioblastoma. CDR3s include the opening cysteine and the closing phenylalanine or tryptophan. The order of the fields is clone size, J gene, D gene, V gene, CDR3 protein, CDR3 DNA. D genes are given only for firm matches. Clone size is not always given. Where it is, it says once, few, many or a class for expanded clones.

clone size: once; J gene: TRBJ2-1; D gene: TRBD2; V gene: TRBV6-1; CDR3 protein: CASSEERGSYNEQFF; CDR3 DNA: TGTGCCAGCAGTGAAGAGCGGGGCTCCTACAATGAGCAGTTCTTC
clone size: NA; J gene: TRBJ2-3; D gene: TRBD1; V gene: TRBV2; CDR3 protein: CASSAPGQGAVDTQYF; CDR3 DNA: TGTGCCAGCAGTGCCCCGGGACAGGGGGCGGTAGATACGCAGTATTTT
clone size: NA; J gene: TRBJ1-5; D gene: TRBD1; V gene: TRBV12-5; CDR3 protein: CASSRGANGQPQHF; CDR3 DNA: TGTGCTAGTTCCAGGGGGGCCAATGGCCAGCCCCAGCATTTT
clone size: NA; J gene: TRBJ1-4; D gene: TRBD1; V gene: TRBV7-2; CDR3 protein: CASSDRVEKLFF; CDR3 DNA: TGTGCCAGCAGCGACAGGGTCGAAAAACTGTTTTTT
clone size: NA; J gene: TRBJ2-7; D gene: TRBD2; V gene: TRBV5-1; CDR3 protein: CASSFYPGTSVSYEQYF; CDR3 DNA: TGCGCCAGCAGCTTTTATCCCGGGACTAGCGTCTCCTACGAGCAGTACTTC
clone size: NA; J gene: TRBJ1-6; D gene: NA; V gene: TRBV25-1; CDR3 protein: CASTRAGDNSPLHF; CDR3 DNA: TGTGCCAGCACGAGGGCGGGAGATAATTCACCCCTCCACTTT
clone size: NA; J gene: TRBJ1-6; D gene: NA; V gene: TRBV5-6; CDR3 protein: CASSLVGGYNSPLHF; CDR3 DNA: TGTGCCAGCAGCTTGGTCGGCGGTTATAATTCACCCCTCCACTTT
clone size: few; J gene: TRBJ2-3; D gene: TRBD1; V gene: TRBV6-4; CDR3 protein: CASSDSRGQGLHTQYF; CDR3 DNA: TGTGCCAGCAGTGACTCGAGAGGACAGGGGTTACATACGCAGTATTTT
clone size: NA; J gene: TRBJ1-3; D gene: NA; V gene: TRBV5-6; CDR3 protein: CASSLGPGQYSGNTIYF; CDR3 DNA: TGTGCCAGCAGTTTGGGCCCCGGACAGTATTCTGGAAACACCATATATTTT
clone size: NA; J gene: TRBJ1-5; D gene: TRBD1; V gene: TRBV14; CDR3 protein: CASSQTGTNQPQHF; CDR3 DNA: TGTGCCAGCAGCCAGACAGGGACCAATCAGCCCCAGCATTTT
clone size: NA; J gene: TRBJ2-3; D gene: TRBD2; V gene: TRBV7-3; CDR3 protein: CASSLLAGGTDTQYF; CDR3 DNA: TGTGCCAGCAGCTTACTAGCGGGGGGCACAGATACGCAGTATTTT
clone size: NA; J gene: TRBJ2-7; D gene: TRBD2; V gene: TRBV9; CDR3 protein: CASSLSSGGAAEQYF; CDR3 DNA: TGTGCCAGCAGCCTCTCGAGCGGGGGGGCCGCCGAGCAGTACTTC
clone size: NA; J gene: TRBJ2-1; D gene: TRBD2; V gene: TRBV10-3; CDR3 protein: CAISSNPSGEYNEQFF; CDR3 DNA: TGTGCCATCAGTAGCAACCCTAGCGGGGAATACAATGAGCAGTTCTTC
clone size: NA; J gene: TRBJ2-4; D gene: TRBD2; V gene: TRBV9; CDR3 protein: CASSSPGGIQYF; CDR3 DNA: TGTGCCAGCAGCTCACCGGGGGGCATTCAGTACTTC
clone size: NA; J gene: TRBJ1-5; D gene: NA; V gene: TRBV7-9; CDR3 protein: CASSPGSGQPQHF; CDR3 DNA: TGTGCCAGCAGCCCAGGGTCCGGTCAGCCCCAGCATTTT
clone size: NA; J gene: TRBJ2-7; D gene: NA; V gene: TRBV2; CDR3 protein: CASSEAYGEHEQYF; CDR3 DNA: TGTGCCAGCAGTGAGGCTTATGGGGAGCACGAGCAGTACTTC
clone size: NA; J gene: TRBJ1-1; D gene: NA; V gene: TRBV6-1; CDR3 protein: CATGEPPLSTEAFF; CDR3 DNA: TGTGCCACCGGAGAGCCCCCGTTGAGCACTGAAGCTTTCTTT
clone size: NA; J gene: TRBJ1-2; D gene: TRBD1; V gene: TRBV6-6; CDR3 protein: CASSYGTGIDYTF; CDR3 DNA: TGTGCCAGCAGTTACGGGACAGGGATCGACTACACCTTC
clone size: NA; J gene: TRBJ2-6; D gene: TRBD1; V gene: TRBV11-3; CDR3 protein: CASSFSGGAGANVLTF; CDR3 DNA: TGTGCCAGCAGCTTCTCAGGGGGAGCTGGGGCCAACGTCCTGACTTTC
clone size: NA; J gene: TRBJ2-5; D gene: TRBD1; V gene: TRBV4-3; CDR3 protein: CASSQGTFTGDPETQYF; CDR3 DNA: TGCGCCAGCAGCCAAGGGACCTTCACAGGGGACCCAGAGACCCAGTACTTC
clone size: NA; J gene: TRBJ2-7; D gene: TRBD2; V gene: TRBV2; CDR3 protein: CASRVLAGVYEQYF; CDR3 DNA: TGTGCCAGCAGAGTCTTAGCGGGGGTATACGAGCAGTACTTC
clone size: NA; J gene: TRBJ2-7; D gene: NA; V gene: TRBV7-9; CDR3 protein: CASVRDTNSYEQYF; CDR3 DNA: TGTGCCAGCGTTCGGGACACCAACTCCTACGAGCAGTACTTC
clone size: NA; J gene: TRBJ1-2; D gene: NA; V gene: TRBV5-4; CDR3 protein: CASSEQGYGYTF; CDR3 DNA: TGTGCCAGCAGCGAACAGGGCTATGGCTACACCTTC
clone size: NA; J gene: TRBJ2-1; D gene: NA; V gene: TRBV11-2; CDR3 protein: CASRLHRAPHNEQFF; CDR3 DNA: TGTGCCAGCAGATTACACAGGGCTCCCCACAATGAGCAGTTCTTC
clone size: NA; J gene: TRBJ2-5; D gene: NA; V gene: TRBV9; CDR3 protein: CASSAGQQETQYF; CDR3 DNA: TGTGCCAGCAGCGCAGGGCAGCAAGAGACCCAGTACTTC
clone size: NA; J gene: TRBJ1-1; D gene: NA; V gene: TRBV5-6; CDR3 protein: CASSFLRQGNTEAFF; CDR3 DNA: TGTGCCAGCAGCTTTTTACGGCAGGGGAACACTGAAGCTTTCTTT
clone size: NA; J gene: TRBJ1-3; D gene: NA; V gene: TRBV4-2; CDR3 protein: CASSQERSSGNTIYF; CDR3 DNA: TGTGCCAGCAGCCAAGAGAGAAGCTCTGGAAACACCATATATTTT
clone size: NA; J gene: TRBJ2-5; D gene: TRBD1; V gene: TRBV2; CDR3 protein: CASTAWTGVLETQYF; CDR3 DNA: TGTGCCAGCACCGCCTGGACAGGGGTTCTGGAGACCCAGTACTTC
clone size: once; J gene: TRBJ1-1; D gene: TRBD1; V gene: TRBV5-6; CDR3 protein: CASSLGGGTGSTEAFF; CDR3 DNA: TGTGCCAGCAGCTTGGGAGGGGGGACAGGGTCCACTGAAGCTTTCTTT
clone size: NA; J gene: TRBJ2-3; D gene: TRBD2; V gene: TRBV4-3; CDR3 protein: CASSQETAGVGDTQYF; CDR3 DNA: TGCGCCAGCAGCCAAGAGACGGCGGGGGTGGGAGATACGCAGTATTTT
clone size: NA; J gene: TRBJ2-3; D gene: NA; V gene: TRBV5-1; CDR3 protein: CASGTEYSTDTQYF; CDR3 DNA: TGCGCCAGCGGGACTGAGTACAGCACAGATACGCAGTATTTT
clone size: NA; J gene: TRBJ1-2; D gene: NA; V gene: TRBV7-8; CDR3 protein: CASSPRPGGYGYTF; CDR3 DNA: TGTGCCAGCAGCCCAAGACCTGGAGGCTATGGCTACACCTTC
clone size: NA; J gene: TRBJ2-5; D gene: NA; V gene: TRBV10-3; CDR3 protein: CAISKGLQETQYF; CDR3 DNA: TGTGCCATCAGTAAGGGACTGCAAGAGACCCAGTACTTC
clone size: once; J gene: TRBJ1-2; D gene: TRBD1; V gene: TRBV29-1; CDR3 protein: CSVEDLDRGNGYTF; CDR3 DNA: TGCAGCGTTGAAGATCTGGACAGGGGTAATGGCTACACCTTC
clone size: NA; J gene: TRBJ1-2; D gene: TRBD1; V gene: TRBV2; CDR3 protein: CASKVGTGPNYGYTF; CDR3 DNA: TGTGCCAGCAAAGTCGGGACAGGACCTAACTATGGCTACACCTTC
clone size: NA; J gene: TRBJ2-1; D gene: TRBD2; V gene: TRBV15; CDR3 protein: CATSRGVGLADNEQFF; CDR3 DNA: TGTGCCACCAGCAGAGGGGTGGGACTAGCGGACAATGAGCAGTTCTTC
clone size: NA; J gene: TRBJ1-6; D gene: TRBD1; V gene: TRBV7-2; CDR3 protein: CASSLAGQGHSYNSPLHF; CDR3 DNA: TGTGCCAGCAGCTTAGCGGGACAGGGACACTCCTATAATTCACCCCTCCACTTT
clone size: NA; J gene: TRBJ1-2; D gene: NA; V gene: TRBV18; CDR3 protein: CASSPRGGATNYGYTF; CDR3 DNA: TGTGCCAGCTCACCACGCGGGGGGGCAACTAACTATGGCTACACCTTC
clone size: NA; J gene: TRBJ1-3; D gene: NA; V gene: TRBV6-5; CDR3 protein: CASRPDRNTIYF; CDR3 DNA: TGTGCCAGCAGACCAGATAGAAACACCATATATTTT
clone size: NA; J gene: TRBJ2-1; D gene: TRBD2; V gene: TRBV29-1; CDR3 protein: CSVEGGVGLEQFF; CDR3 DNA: TGCAGCGTTGAGGGGGGGGTTGGGCTTGAGCAGTTCTTC
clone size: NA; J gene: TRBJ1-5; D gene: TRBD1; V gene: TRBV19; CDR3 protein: CASSIKLGQISNQPQHF; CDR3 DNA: TGTGCCAGTAGTATAAAACTGGGACAGATTAGCAATCAGCCCCAGCATTTT
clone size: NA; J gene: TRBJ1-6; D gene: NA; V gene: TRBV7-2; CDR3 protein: CASSLVGRNSPLHF; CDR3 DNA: TGTGCCAGCAGCTTAGTGGGGCGGAATTCACCCCTCCACTTT
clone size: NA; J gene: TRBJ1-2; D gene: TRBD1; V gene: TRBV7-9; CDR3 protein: CASSNNFLGGQGRNYGYTF; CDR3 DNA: TGTGCCAGCAGCAATAACTTCCTTGGGGGACAGGGTAGAAACTATGGCTACACCTTC
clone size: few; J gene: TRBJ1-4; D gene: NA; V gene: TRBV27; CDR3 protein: CASSLGQPTNEKLFF; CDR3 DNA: TGTGCCAGCAGTTTAGGGCAGCCAACTAATGAAAAACTGTTTTTT
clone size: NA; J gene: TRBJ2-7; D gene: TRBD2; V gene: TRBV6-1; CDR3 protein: CASRGRTSIYEQYF; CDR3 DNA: TGTGCCAGCAGGGGGAGGACTAGTATTTACGAGCAGTACTTC
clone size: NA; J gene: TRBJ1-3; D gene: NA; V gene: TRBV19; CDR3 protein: CASKTVDTYLNSGNTIYF; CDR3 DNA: TGTGCCAGTAAAACCGTGGACACCTACTTGAACTCTGGAAACACCATATATTTT
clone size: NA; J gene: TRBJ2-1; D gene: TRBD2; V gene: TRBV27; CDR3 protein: CASSFGRAPTNEQFF; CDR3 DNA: TGTGCCAGCAGTTTTGGGAGGGCCCCCACTAATGAGCAGTTCTTC
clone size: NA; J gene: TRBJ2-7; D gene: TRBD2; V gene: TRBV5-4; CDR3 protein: CASSSKTSGDSYEQYF; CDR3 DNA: TGTGCCAGCAGTTCCAAGACTAGCGGGGACTCCTACGAGCAGTACTTC
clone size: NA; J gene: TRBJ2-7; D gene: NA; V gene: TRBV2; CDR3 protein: CASRRGTYEQYF; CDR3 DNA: TGTGCCAGCCGGCGGGGCACCTACGAGCAGTACTTC
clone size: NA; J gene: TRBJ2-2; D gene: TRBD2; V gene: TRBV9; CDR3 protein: CASSVSGGAVSGELFF; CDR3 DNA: TGTGCCAGCAGCGTATCCGGGGGGGCCGTGTCCGGGGAGCTGTTTTTT
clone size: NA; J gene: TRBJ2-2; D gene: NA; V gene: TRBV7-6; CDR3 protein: CASSLDYRANTGELFF; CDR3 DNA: TGTGCCAGCAGCTTAGATTACCGCGCGAACACCGGGGAGCTGTTTTTT
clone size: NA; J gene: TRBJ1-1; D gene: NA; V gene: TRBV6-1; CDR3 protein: CASRAQGRNTEAFF; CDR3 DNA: TGTGCCAGCAGAGCCCAGGGGAGGAACACTGAAGCTTTCTTT
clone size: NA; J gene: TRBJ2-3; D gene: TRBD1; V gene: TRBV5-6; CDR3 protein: CASSLAWRQGINTQYF; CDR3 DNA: TGTGCCAGCAGCTTGGCCTGGAGACAGGGGATCAATACGCAGTATTTT
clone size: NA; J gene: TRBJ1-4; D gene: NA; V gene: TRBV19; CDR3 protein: CASSIDQGRTNEKLFF; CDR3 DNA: TGTGCCAGTAGTATAGATCAGGGGCGAACTAATGAAAAACTGTTTTTT
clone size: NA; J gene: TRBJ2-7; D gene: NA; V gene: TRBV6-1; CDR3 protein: CASSFSYEQYF; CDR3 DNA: TGTGCCAGCAGCTTTTCCTACGAGCAGTACTTC
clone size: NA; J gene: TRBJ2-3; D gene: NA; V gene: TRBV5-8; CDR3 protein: CASSLVVGLTDTQYF; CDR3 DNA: TGTGCCAGCAGCTTGGTTGTGGGGCTCACAGATACGCAGTATTTT
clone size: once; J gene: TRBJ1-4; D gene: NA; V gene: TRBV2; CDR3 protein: CASSGQGREKLFF; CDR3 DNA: TGTGCCAGCAGTGGTCAGGGAAGAGAAAAACTGTTTTTT